This T cell receptor beta chain comes out of a study of blood T cell repertoires in COVID-19. Study as a whole: Donors in the United States, Italy and Spain gave samples during acute or convalescent COVID-19.

TCRdb keeps only in-frame clones here, not all; method: immunoSEQ multiplex PCR. Among 400,000 to 550,000 clones, about 85% were seen once, and the ten largest hold approximately 2%. This CDR3 contains 10 residues. The germline V gene has CDR1 MNHEY and CDR2 SVGAGI. The germline V and J ends were trimmed by 11 bases and 13 bases, with 12 bases remaining between them. Sample: PBMCs or T cells enriched from blood (not recorded which). The chain has TRBV6-5 and TRBJ1-6; D ambiguous. The receptor's source is a woman aged 18 to 35 with acute COVID-19. The CDR3 region is CAARSAPLHF. As DNA, the CDR3 is TGTGCCGCCCGATCAGCGCCCCTCCACTTT.